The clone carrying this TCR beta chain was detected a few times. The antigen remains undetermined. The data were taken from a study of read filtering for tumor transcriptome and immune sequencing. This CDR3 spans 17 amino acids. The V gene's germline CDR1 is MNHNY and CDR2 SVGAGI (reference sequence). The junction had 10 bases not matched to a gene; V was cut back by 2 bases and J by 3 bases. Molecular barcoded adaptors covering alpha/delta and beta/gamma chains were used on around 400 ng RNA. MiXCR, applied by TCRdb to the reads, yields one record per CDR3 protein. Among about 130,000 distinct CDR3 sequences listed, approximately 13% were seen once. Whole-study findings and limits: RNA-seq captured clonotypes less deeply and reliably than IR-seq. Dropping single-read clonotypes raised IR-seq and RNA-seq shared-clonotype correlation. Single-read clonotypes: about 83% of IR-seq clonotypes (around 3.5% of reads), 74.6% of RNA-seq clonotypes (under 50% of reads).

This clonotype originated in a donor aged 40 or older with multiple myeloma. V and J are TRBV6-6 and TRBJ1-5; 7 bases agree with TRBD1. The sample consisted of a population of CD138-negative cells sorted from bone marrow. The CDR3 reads CASSYPPQGSHNQPQHF. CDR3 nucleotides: TGTGCCAGCAGTTACCCCCCACAGGGGTCCCACAATCAGCCCCAGCATTTT.